This TCR beta chain was identified in a study of cytomegalovirus exposure and HLA in healthy donors. The CDR3 contains 15 residues. Germline V CDR1 and CDR2: SEHNR, FQNEAQ (reference sequence). Comment on this clone: Its antigen is as yet unknown. One end of the junction is discordant with germline, which a read error may explain.

The study, taken as a whole, reports: Productive rates of about 90% or about 30% were seen for most TCR beta V segments in an earlier analysis. In vitro assays verified that a few CMV-associated chains recognized CMV antigens specifically. Researchers reportedly found TCR beta sequences accurately predicted most subjects' HLA-A and HLA-B alleles.

PCR primers comprised 60 Vbeta and 13 Jbeta primers. Using immunoSEQ multiplex PCR, the repertoire was profiled, and TCRdb retains in-frame clones only, with some absent. The repertoire consists of roughly 110,000 clones, with around three quarters occurring once and the leading ten covering roughly 4.4%. This clonotype originated in a man between 25 and 39 years old in good health and CMV-seropositive. This chain joins TRBV7-9 and TRBJ2-7, with D unresolved. Sequenced input: PBMCs. The CDR3 protein is CSSSLSEVQWYEQYF. In nucleotides, the CDR3 is TGTTCCAGCAGCTTATCCGAGGTTCAGTGGTACGAGCAGTACTTC.